Sequencing of this TCR beta chain was carried out in a study of T cell repertoires in cytomegalovirus infection. For the study at large: An indication of both CMV infection and matching HLA type came from public TCR beta signatures.

The germline CDR1 and CDR2 sequences are SSHAT and FNYEAQ (reference sequence). Trimming removed 3 bases at V and 3 bases at J, with 8 bases between. The CDR3 spans 13 residues. TCRdb independently ran MiXCR on the reads; one entry per CDR3 protein. This sample has about 130,000 distinct CDR3 sequences, with 7% to 10% found just once. This clonotype was seen many times. The gene calls are TRBV7-7 and TRBJ2-5, with D hard to call. Sequencing input: PBMCs. The source of this sequence is a human donor in good health (CMV status not recorded). Some clones in this sample may be carry-over from other donors' samples. The CDR3 DNA follows: TGTGCCAGCAGCTTGGGTGGGAAAGAGACCCAGTACTTC. Amino acids: CASSLGGKETQYF.